The 11 T cell receptor beta chains listed next were all sequenced from one sample in a study of cytomegalovirus exposure and HLA in healthy donors (dated by TCRdb to the late 2010s). The library was prepared using the immunoSEQ multiplex PCR assay. The multiplex PCR relied on a mix of 60 forward primers for TCR Vbeta segments and 13 reverse primers for TCR Jbeta segments. In TCRdb, the immuneACCESS table is reduced to in-frame sequences with V and J assigned. These tables do not hold every clone; where another copy was compared, an unresolved V gene accounts for under half, and the others remain unexplained. This sample holds 90,000 to 140,000 clones; approximately 82% were observed only once. The ten largest make up about 7.5% of the sample. Sequenced input: PBMCs. All receptors come from a man aged 40-49 years in good health and CMV-seropositive.

This clone was seen only a few times. This sequence joins TRBV7-9 and TRBJ2-2; 9 nucleotides line up with TRBD1. The germline V gene has CDR1 SEHNR and CDR2 FQNEAQ (reference sequence). The CDR3 totals 17 residues. The ends lost 4 bases at V and 1 base at J; junction bases unmatched: 7. Written as DNA, the CDR3 is TGTGCCAGCAGCTCGTCCGCGACAGGGGGGAACACCGGGGAGCTGTTTTTT. This sequence encodes CASSSSATGGNTGELFF.

The rearrangement uses TRBV5-4 and TRBJ2-3; TRBD1 matches 8 bases. CDR3 size: 15 residues. CDR1 and CDR2 from the germline V gene are SGHNT and YYREEE (reference sequence). V was clipped by 1 base and J by 0 bases; unmatched bases: 1. DNA of the CDR3: TGTGCCAGCAGCTTGAGGACAGGGAGCACAGATACGCAGTATTTT. Its protein is CASSLRTGSTDTQYF.

The rearrangement links TRBV7-3 to TRBJ2-5; weak D call: TRBD1 (5 bases). Trimming took 4 bases from V and 0 from J, leaving 15 bases between them. Germline V gene sequence: CDR1 SGHTA, CDR2 FQGTGA. CDR3 length: 16 amino acids. CDR3 residues: CASSSAPLTDQETQYF. DNA of the CDR3: TGTGCCAGCAGCTCGGCCCCCCTGACAGACCAAGAGACCCAGTACTTC.

This clone has just a few counts. The V gene is TRBV11-2, the J gene TRBJ2-7, with TRBD2 as a possible D gene (5 bases). CDR1 is SGHAT, CDR2 FQNNGV, per germline. The V end lost 1 base, the J end lost 6 bases, and 16 bases lay between the germline ends. This CDR3 region has 15 residues. The CDR3 sequence: CASSLGGVRGGEQYF. CDR3 nucleotide sequence: TGTGCCAGCAGCTTAGGAGGCGTAAGAGGAGGCGAGCAGTACTTC. Full variable domain (missing parts from reference TRBV11-2 and TRBJ2-7): EAGVAQSPRYKIIEKRQSVAFWCNPISGHATLYWYQQILGQGPKLLIQFQNNGVVDDSQLPKDRFSAERLKGVDSTLKIQPAKLEDSAVYLCASSLGGVRGGEQYFGPGTRLTVT.

For this clone: At one end the junction does not follow the germline gene, possibly because of a read error. This CDR3 is also generated by other DNA sequences in the sample. The rearrangement joins TRBV7-6 to TRBJ2-7, with 10 bases that match TRBD2. Germline V gene sequence: CDR1 SGHVS, CDR2 FNYEAQ. The CDR3 runs to 13 residues. The CDR3 DNA follows: TGTGCCAGCAGTTTAGCGGGAGGATACGAGCAGTACTTC. Protein sequence: CASSLAGGYEQYF. The full variable domain, with the rest looked up from reference TRBV7-6 and TRBJ2-7, is GAGVSQSPRYKVTKRGQDVALRCDPISGHVSLYWYRQALGQGPEFLTYFNYEAQQDKSGLPNDRFSAERPEGSISTLTIQRTEQRDSAMYRCASSLAGGYEQYFGPGTRLTVT.

This clone was counted a single time. The V gene is TRBV11-1, the J gene TRBJ2-3; TRBD1 might be the D (5 bases). CDR1 and CDR2 from the germline V gene are SGHAT and FQDESV (reference sequence). The length of the CDR3 is 15 residues. The V end lost 1 base, the J end lost 4 bases, and 12 bases lay between the germline ends. CDR3 sequence (DNA): TGTGCCAGCAGCTTAGAGGCAGGGTGGGCAGATACGCAGTATTTT. It is translated as CASSLEAGWADTQYF.

This chain connects TRBV5-6 to TRBJ2-3; 10 positions agree with TRBD2. The CDR3 is 16 residues long. Germline CDR1 is SGHDT and CDR2 is YYEEEE. V was clipped by 4 bases and J by 3 bases; unmatched bases: 8. CDR3 region: CASSDGWTSGTDTQYF. The CDR3 nucleotides are TGTGCCAGCAGCGACGGGTGGACTAGCGGTACAGATACGCAGTATTTT.

V gene TRBV7-9 combines with J gene TRBJ2-7, with TRBD1 matching 9 bases. The V gene end was trimmed by 5 bases and the J gene end by 6 bases; junction bases not matched to a gene: 11. The CDR3 has 15 residues. Germline values: CDR1 SEHNR, CDR2 FQNEAQ (reference sequence). The DNA for the CDR3 is TGTGCCAGCAGCCCGCCGGGACAGGGCACTGTCGAGCAGTACTTC. This gives the protein CASSPPGQGTVEQYF.

Remarks on this clone: The germline gene is not matched at one end of the junction; a read error may be the cause. The gene calls are TRBV7-6 and TRBJ2-4, with 8 bases that match TRBD2. The CDR3 totals 15 residues. Germline CDR1 and CDR2: SGHVS and FNYEAQ. The CDR3: CASSLDGLAKNSQYF. CDR3 in DNA: TGTGCCAGCAGCTTAGACGGACTAGCCAAAAACAGTCAGTACTTC.

This clone was detected once. The J gene is TRBJ2-7, the V gene TRBV27; D might be TRBD2 (6 bases). The CDR3 has 19 amino acids. V was trimmed by 7 bases and J by 0 bases, leaving 28 bases between them. Germline lookup yields CDR1 MNHEY and CDR2 SMNVEV (reference sequence). The CDR3: CASTHGPTGLLPASYEQYF. The CDR3 DNA sequence: TGTGCCAGCACCCATGGGCCCACGGGACTCTTGCCTGCCTCCTACGAGCAGTACTTC.

V and J are TRBV28 and TRBJ2-2; TRBD1 agrees at 7 bases. The junction had 8 bases not matched to a gene; V was cut back by 1 base and J by 0 bases. The length of the CDR3 is 18 residues. Germline V CDR1 and CDR2: MDHEN, SYDVKM. The DNA of the CDR3 is TGTGCCAGCAGTTTATTCAGACAGGGTTCCTCGAACACCGGGGAGCTGTTTTTT. Translated, it gives CASSLFRQGSSNTGELFF.